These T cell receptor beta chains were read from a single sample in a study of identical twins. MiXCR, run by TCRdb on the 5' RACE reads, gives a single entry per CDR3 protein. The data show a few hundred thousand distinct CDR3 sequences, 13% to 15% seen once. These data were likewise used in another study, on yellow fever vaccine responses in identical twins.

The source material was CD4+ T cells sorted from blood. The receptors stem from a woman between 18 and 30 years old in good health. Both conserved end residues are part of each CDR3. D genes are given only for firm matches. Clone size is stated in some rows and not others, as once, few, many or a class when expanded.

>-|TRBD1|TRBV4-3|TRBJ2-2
CASSQDTGGTGELFF
TGCGCCAGCAGCCAAGATACAGGGGGCACCGGGGAGCTGTTTTTT
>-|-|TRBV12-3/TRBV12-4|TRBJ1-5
CASSSTFFNQPQHF
TGTGCCAGCAGTTCAACGTTCTTTAATCAGCCCCAGCATTTT
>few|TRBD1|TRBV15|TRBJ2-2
CATSREQGARTGELFF
TGTGCCACCAGCAGAGAACAGGGGGCTCGCACCGGGGAGCTGTTTTTT
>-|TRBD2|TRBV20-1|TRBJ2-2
CSARDRTRSSGELFF
TGCAGTGCTAGAGATAGGACTAGATCTTCCGGGGAGCTGTTTTTT
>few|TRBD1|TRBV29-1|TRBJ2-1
CSVEARDRGNEQFF
TGCAGCGTTGAGGCCCGGGACAGGGGGAATGAGCAGTTCTTC
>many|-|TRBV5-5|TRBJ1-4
CASSYRATNEKLFF
TGTGCCAGCAGCTACAGGGCAACTAATGAAAAACTGTTTTTT
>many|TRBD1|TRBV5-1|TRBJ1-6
CASSLTGDYNSPLHF
TGCGCCAGCAGCTTGACAGGGGACTATAATTCACCCCTCCACTTT
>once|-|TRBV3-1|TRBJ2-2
CASSLKQGNTGELFF
TGTGCCAGCAGCCTGAAACAGGGGAACACCGGGGAGCTGTTTTTT
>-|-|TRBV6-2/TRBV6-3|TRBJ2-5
CASSRAAGQETQYF
TGTGCCAGCAGCCGGGCCGCGGGGCAAGAGACCCAGTACTTC
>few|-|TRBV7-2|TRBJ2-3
CASSLRMLRKDGGIGDTQYF
TGTGCCAGCAGCTTGCGTATGCTTCGCAAAGATGGGGGGATTGGAGATACGCAGTATTTT
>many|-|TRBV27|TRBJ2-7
CASSLSARAEKQYF
TGTGCCAGCAGTTTATCGGCCCGGGCGGAGAAGCAGTACTTC
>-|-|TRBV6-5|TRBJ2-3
CASSYRSVGGSDTQYF
TGTGCCAGCAGTTACCGTTCCGTGGGGGGTTCAGATACGCAGTATTTT
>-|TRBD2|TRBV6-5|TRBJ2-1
CASSYASGRADEQFF
TGTGCCAGCAGTTACGCTAGCGGGAGGGCCGATGAGCAGTTCTTC
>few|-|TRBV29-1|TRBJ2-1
CSVERTGYNEQFF
TGCAGCGTGGAAAGGACTGGATACAATGAGCAGTTCTTC
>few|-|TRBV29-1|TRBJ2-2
CSVEDQGSGELFF
TGCAGCGTTGAAGATCAGGGATCCGGGGAGCTGTTTTTT
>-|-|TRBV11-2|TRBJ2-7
CASSLAPRREQYF
TGTGCCAGCAGCTTAGCCCCCCGTCGGGAGCAGTACTTC
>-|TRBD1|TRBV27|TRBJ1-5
CASKRDRELYQPQHF
TGTGCCAGCAAACGGGACAGGGAGCTCTATCAGCCCCAGCATTTT
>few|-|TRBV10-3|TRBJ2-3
CAISEYSGSTDTQYF
TGTGCCATCAGTGAGTACAGCGGGAGCACAGATACGCAGTATTTT
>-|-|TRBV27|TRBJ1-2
CASRTGSYGYTF
TGTGCCAGCAGGACAGGTAGCTATGGCTACACCTTC
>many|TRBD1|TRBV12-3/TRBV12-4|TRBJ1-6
CASSPGQGDGSPLHF
TGTGCCAGCAGCCCTGGACAGGGGGATGGTTCACCCCTCCACTTT
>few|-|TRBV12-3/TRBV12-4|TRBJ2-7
CASSFKDYEQYF
TGTGCCAGCAGTTTTAAGGATTACGAGCAGTACTTC
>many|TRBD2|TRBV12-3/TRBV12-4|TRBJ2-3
CASSFGGTLDTQYF
TGTGCCAGCAGTTTCGGGGGGACTTTGGATACGCAGTATTTT